Sequencing of this T cell receptor (beta chain) was carried out in a study of blood T cell dynamics during melanoma immunotherapy. Study overall: Patients with metastatic melanoma got pembrolizumab or nivolumab-ipilimumab as first-line care. The study, taken as a whole, reports: Cell-free DNA CDR3 sequences most resembled the immune-effector CD8+ subset, which was also most clonal.

This sample's time point: pre-treatment baseline. Trimming left V 7 bases short and J 0 bases short, with 10 bases between. CDR3 size: 13 residues. From germline, CDR1 is SEHNR and CDR2 FQNEAQ (reference sequence). Libraries were prepared by immunoSEQ multiplex PCR; TCRdb keeps only in-frame clonotypes and omits some of them. The repertoire holds some 450 clones, with approximately 69% as singletons. This clone occurred a few times. Its antigen is as yet unknown. The receptor's source is a human donor with melanoma. The chain is built from TRBV7-9 and TRBJ2-7, with D uncertain. The input for sequencing was central memory CD8+ T cells from blood, taken from a patient treated with checkpoint blockade. CDR3 in amino acids: CASTTVSSYEQYF. In DNA, the CDR3 is TGTGCCAGCACGACGGTAAGCTCCTACGAGCAGTACTTC.